This record concerns one T cell receptor (beta chain) sequence. Source study methods: It was from reference gene primer amplification that nucleated cell counts were estimated. Clones were read by immunoSEQ multiplex PCR, and TCRdb kept only the in-frame ones, dropping some. V and J calls and clone size follow that table, whereas D and trimming were derived from the DNA. The sample contains over 300,000 clones, 90% of which appear only once. Trimming left V 4 bases short and J 6 bases short, with 16 bases between. Per germline, CDR1 LGHDT and CDR2 YNNKEL (reference sequence). The CDR3 runs 15 residues. The data were taken from a study of blood T cell repertoires in COVID-19. Overall study context: The United States, Italy and Spain were the sources of the acute and convalescent COVID-19 samples. Nucleic acid was either cDNA or gDNA, and it came from T cells, B-cell-depleted T cells, or PBMCs.

The V and J genes are TRBV3-1 (or the pseudogene TRBV3-2) and TRBJ2-1; maybe TRBD1 (5 bases). The source is a man younger than 35 with active or convalescent COVID-19. The sequenced sample consisted of peripheral blood. Written as DNA, the CDR3 is TGTGCCAGCAGCCTAGGGGATCGCTGGGGCAATGAGCAGTTCTTC. This sequence encodes CASSLGDRWGNEQFF.